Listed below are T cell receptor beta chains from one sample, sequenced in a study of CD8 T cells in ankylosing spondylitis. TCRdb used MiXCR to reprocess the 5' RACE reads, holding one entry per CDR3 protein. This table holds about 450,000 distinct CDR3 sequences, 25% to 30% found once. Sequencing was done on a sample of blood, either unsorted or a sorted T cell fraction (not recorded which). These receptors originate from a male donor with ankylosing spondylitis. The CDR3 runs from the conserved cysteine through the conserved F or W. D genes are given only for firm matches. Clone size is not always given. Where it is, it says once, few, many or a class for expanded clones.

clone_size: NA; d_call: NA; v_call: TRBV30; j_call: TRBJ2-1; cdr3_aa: CAWSVGLHNEQFF; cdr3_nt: TGTGCCTGGAGTGTTGGACTCCACAATGAGCAGTTCTTC
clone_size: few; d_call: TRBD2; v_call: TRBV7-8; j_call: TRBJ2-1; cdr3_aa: CASSPGLAGVVYEQFF; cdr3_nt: TGTGCCAGCAGCCCCGGACTAGCGGGAGTTGTATATGAGCAGTTCTTC
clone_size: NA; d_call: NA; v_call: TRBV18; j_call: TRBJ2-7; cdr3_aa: CASSPSVSYEQYF; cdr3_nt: TGTGCCAGCTCACCTTCGGTGTCCTACGAGCAGTACTTC
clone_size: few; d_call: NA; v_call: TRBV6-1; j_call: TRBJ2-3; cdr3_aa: CANRRDASTDTQYF; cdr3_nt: TGTGCCAACAGGCGGGACGCGAGCACAGATACGCAGTATTTT
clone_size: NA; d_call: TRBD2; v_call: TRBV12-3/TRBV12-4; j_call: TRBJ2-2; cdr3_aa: CASSWEGFTGELFF; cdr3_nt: TGTGCCAGCAGTTGGGAGGGCTTCACCGGGGAGCTGTTTTTT
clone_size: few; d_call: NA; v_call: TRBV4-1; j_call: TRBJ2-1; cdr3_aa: CASSPEGVGYNEQFF; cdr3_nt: TGCGCCAGCAGCCCCGAGGGGGTCGGCTACAATGAGCAGTTCTTC
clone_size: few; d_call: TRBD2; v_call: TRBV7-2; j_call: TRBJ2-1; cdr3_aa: CASSFPREGPYNEQFF; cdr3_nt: TGTGCCAGCAGCTTTCCGCGGGAGGGCCCCTACAATGAGCAGTTCTTC
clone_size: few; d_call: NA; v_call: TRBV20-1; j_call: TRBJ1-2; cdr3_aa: CSAIRDPSKDYGYTF; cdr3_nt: TGCAGTGCGATTCGGGACCCCTCGAAGGACTATGGCTACACCTTC
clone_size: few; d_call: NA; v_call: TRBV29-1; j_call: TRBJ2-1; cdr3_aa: CSVRQASSYNEQFF; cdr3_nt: TGCAGCGTTCGACAGGCGAGCTCCTACAATGAGCAGTTCTTC
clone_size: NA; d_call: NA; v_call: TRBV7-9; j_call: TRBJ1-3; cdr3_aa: CASSLIGASGGNTIYF; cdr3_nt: TGTGCCAGCAGCCTGATCGGGGCCTCGGGAGGAAACACCATATATTTT
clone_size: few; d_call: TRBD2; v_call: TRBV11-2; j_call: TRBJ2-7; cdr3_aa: CASTRSGTLNYEQYF; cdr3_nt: TGTGCCAGCACCCGTAGCGGGACCCTAAACTACGAGCAGTACTTC
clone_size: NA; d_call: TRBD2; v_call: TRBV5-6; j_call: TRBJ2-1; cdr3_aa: CASSSALGWEGIMLNEQFF; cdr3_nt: TGTGCCAGCAGCTCGGCGTTAGGGTGGGAGGGCATTATGTTAAATGAGCAGTTCTTC
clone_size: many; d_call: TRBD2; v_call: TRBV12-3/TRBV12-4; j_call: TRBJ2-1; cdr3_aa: CASSPTSGTYNEQFF; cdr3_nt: TGTGCCAGCAGTCCTACTAGCGGGACCTACAATGAGCAGTTCTTC
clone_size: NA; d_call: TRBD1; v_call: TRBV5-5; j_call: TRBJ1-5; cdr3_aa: CASSVGTVNQPQHF; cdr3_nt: TGTGCCAGCAGCGTGGGGACAGTCAATCAGCCCCAGCATTTT
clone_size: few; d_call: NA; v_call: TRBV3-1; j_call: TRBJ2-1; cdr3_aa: CASSQDLVNEQFF; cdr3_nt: TGTGCCAGCAGCCAAGATCTGGTAAATGAGCAGTTCTTC
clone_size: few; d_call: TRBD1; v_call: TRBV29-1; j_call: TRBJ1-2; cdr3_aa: CSVYDREKTARF; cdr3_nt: TGCAGCGTCTACGACAGGGAGAAGACAGCCCGCTTC
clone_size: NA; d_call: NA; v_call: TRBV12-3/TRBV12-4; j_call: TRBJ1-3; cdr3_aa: CASRFGTGDTIYF; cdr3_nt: TGTGCCAGCAGATTCGGGACCGGGGACACCATATATTTT
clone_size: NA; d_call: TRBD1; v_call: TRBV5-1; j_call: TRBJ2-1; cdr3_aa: CASSTSGGGDEQFF; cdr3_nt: TGCGCCAGCAGTACGTCAGGGGGCGGCGATGAGCAGTTCTTC
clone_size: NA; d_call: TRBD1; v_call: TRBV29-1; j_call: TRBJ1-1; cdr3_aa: CSVVVSGGHRENTEAFF; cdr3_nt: TGCAGCGTTGTCGTCTCAGGGGGCCACAGGGAGAACACTGAAGCTTTCTTT
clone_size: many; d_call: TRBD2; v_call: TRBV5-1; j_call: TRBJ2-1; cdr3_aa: CASSLALAGGGEQFF; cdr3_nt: TGCGCCAGCAGCTTGGCACTAGCGGGAGGCGGTGAGCAGTTCTTC
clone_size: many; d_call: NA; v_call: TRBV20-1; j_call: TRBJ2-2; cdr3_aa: CSARDTGELFF; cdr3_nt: TGCAGTGCGCGGGACACCGGGGAGCTGTTTTTT
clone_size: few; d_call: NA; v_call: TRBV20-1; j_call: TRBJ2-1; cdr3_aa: CSAGRGYYNEQFF; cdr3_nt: TGCAGTGCTGGAAGGGGGTACTACAATGAGCAGTTCTTC
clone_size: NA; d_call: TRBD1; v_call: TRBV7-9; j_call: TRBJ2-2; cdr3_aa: CASSPDRKNTGELFF; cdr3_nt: TGTGCCAGCAGTCCGGACAGGAAGAACACCGGGGAGCTGTTTTTT
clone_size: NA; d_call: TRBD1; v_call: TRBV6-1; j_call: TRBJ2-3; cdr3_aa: CASRTGQAGDTQYF; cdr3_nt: TGTGCCAGCAGGACTGGACAGGCAGGAGATACGCAGTATTTT